This entry concerns a single TCR beta chain. The data stem from a study of blood T cell repertoires in COVID-19. Overall study context: T cells, B-cell-depleted T cells, or PBMCs provided the cDNA or gDNA that served as material.

Clones were read by immunoSEQ multiplex PCR, and TCRdb kept only the in-frame ones, dropping some. Among roughly 160,000 clones listed, roughly 93% were seen once. Trimming left V 2 bases short and J 2 bases short, with 11 bases between. The CDR3 is 14 residues long. Germline loops: CDR1 SGHRS, CDR2 YFSETQ. The source is a young man with acute or convalescent COVID-19. The J gene is TRBJ2-7, the V gene TRBV5-1; D possibly corresponds to TRBD1 (5 bases). Sample: peripheral blood. The CDR3 loop is CASSLSSGPYEQYF. The DNA of the CDR3 is TGCGCCAGCAGCTTAAGTTCAGGGCCCTACGAGCAGTACTTC. The full variable domain, with the rest looked up from reference TRBV5-1 and TRBJ2-7, is KAGVTQTPRYLIKTRGQQVTLSCSPISGHRSVSWYQQTPGQGLQFLFEYFSETQRNKGNFPGRFSGRQFSNSRSEMNVSTLELGDSALYLCASSLSSGPYEQYFGPGTRLTVT.